This T cell receptor (beta chain) was sequenced during a study of cytomegalovirus exposure and HLA in healthy donors. The CDR3 loop spans 16 amino acids. J lost 13 bases, V lost 2 bases, and 10 bases had no gene match. Germline V gives CDR1 SGHVS, CDR2 FQNEAQ. Turning to this clone: Its antigen remains unidentified.

Study-wide points: Some TCR beta chains (164 of them) were listed as cytomegalovirus-associated. In the analysis, some V segments, TRBV6-2 and TRBV6-3 included, were excluded as indistinguishable.

With 60 Vbeta and 13 Jbeta primers, the PCR was carried out. Assay used: immunoSEQ multiplex PCR; TCRdb lists only in-frame clones, some missing. This listing includes about 160,000 clones. Sequenced sample: PBMCs. The rearrangement uses TRBV7-8 and TRBJ1-6, with TRBD1 identical over 11 bases. This sequence was found in an older woman in good health and CMV-seronegative. The CDR3 spells CASSLPGTGGSMPLHF. The CDR3, as DNA: TGTGCCAGCAGCTTACCCGGGACAGGGGGTTCGATGCCCCTCCACTTT.